One and the same sample provided the 15 T cell receptor beta chains below, sequenced in a study of cytomegalovirus exposure and HLA in healthy donors. Vbeta (60) and Jbeta (13) primers were used in the PCR. Assay: immunoSEQ multiplex PCR; the TCRdb copy retains only in-frame clones and omits some. The table includes roughly 190,000 clones, under 80% detected once. Material for sequencing was PBMCs. The source of these receptors is a man aged 35-49 years in good health and CMV-seronegative.

The V gene is TRBV11-2, the J gene TRBJ2-7; D remains unclear. Trimming stripped 1 base from V and 2 bases from J, with 12 bases between. Germline loops: CDR1 SGHAT, CDR2 FQNNGV. The CDR3 has 15 residues. The CDR3 nucleotides read TGTGCCAGCAGCTTAGCATCGGGTACCACCTACGAGCAGTACTTC. This encodes CASSLASGTTYEQYF.

The rearrangement uses TRBV7-9 and TRBJ2-3; D perhaps matches TRBD2 (6 bases). The CDR3 sequence is 16 residues long. V lost 5 bases and J 0 bases, leaving 15 bases between the germline ends. The V gene's germline CDR1 is SEHNR and CDR2 FQNEAQ (reference sequence). The CDR3 sequence is CASSPGSGTSTDTQYF. The CDR3 bases are TGTGCCAGCAGCCCCGGCTCGGGGACTAGCACAGATACGCAGTATTTT.

The J gene is TRBJ2-5, the V gene TRBV5-1; D unclear. With the DNA end fitting TRBJ2-7 better, the J assignment may be wrong. The CDR3 consists of 13 residues. Per germline, CDR1 SGHRS and CDR2 YFSETQ. The CDR3 coding sequence is TGCGCCAGCAGCTTGAATTCTTGGAGCGAGCAGTACTTC. Protein product: CASSLNSWSEQYF.

This chain uses TRBV19 with TRBJ2-1; D perhaps matches TRBD1 (7 bases). CDR3 length: 14 residues. The germline CDR1 and CDR2 sequences are LNHDA and SQIVND (reference sequence). The V gene lost 10 bases and the J gene lost 4 bases, with 17 bases spanning the gap. CDR3 coding DNA: TGTGCCACCGAGGGGCAGGGGGGATACAATGAGCAGTTCTTC. Protein product: CATEGQGGYNEQFF.

CDR3 in amino acids: CASSVLAGVATDTQYF. As DNA, the CDR3 is TGCGCCAGCAGCGTACTAGCGGGGGTCGCCACAGATACGCAGTATTTT. The genes are TRBV5-1 and TRBJ2-3, with TRBD2 identical over 11 bases. The ends lost 4 bases at V and 2 bases at J; junction bases unmatched: 6. This CDR3 comprises 16 residues. Germline values: CDR1 SGHRS, CDR2 YFSETQ.

In regard to this clone: One end of the junction does not line up with germline, which may come from a read error. The CDR3 region is CASTEDRGKQETQYF. The CDR3 coding sequence is TGTGCCAGCACTGAAGACAGGGGGAAACAAGAGACCCAGTACTTC. The genes are TRBV6-1 and TRBJ2-5; 9 bases match TRBD1. Germline V gene data show CDR1 as MNHNS and CDR2 as SASEGT. This CDR3 contains 15 residues.

This chain joins TRBV12-5 and TRBJ1-5; tentative D call: TRBD1 (6 bases). Germline values: CDR1 LGHNT, CDR2 FRNRAP. V lost 6 bases, J lost 3 bases, and 15 bases lay in between. The CDR3 totals 15 residues. For the CDR3, the DNA is TGTGCTAGTGGGCCGGGACATCAAATCAATCAGCCCCAGCATTTT. Translating gives CASGPGHQINQPQHF.

The chain uses TRBV28 and TRBJ2-7; 11 bases are shared with TRBD1. The CDR3 consists of 14 residues. Per germline, CDR1 MDHEN and CDR2 SYDVKM. J was trimmed by 2 bases and V by 6 bases; bases with no gene match: 3. The CDR3 here is CASRGTGGTYEQYF. In nucleotides, the CDR3 is TGTGCCAGCAGAGGGACAGGGGGAACCTACGAGCAGTACTTC.

The chain joins TRBV19 to TRBJ1-5, with D possibly TRBD1 on 6 matching bases. Trimming left V 6 bases short and J 1 base short, with 13 bases between. The CDR3 loop spans 15 amino acids. CDR1 and CDR2 (germline): LNHDA, SQIVND (reference sequence). The CDR3 reads CASRGAQRSNQPQHF. Here the CDR3 DNA reads TGTGCCAGTAGGGGGGCCCAGAGGAGCAATCAGCCCCAGCATTTT.

The J gene is TRBJ1-1, the V gene TRBV5-1; 7 bases agree with TRBD1. Germline CDR1 SGHRS, CDR2 YFSETQ. The junction had 3 bases not matched to a gene; V was cut back by 5 bases and J by 2 bases. The CDR3 spans 13 residues. CDR3: CASSQGVNTEAFF. DNA for the CDR3: TGCGCCAGCAGTCAGGGGGTTAACACTGAAGCTTTCTTT.

The chain employs TRBV27 and TRBJ2-5; 13 nucleotides agree with TRBD2. The end of the DNA aligns better with TRBJ2-7, so the J call may be wrong. The length of the CDR3 is 15 residues. Germline loops: CDR1 MNHEY, CDR2 SMNVEV (reference sequence). CDR3: CASSLGLAGYYEQYF. Written as DNA, the CDR3 is TGTGCCAGCAGCCTGGGACTAGCGGGATACTACGAGCAGTACTTC.

The J gene is TRBJ2-7, the V gene TRBV29-1; tentative D call: TRBD2 (5 bases). V lost 4 bases and J 2 bases, leaving 6 bases between the germline ends. The CDR3 is 11 amino acids. The germline V gene encodes CDR1 SQVTM and CDR2 ANQGSEA. The CDR3 sequence is CSVAGAYEQYF. The CDR3 DNA reads TGCAGCGTTGCCGGGGCCTACGAGCAGTACTTC.

A few counts support this clone. V is TRBV9 and J is TRBJ2-5; 12 nucleotides line up with TRBD2. There are 17 residues in the CDR3. Unmatched junction bases numbered 10, after V lost 3 bases and J lost 4 bases. Germline V lookup: CDR1 SGDLS, CDR2 YYNGEE. The CDR3 nucleotides read TGTGCCAGCAGCGCGCCCCGCCAACTAGCGGGAGGAGAGACCCAGTACTTC. Translated: CASSAPRQLAGGETQYF.

This clone was counted only a few times. The V and J genes are TRBV15 and TRBJ2-1, with unresolved D. Trimming removed 0 bases from V and 5 bases from J, with 8 bases in between. CDR1 is LNHNV, CDR2 YYDKDF, per germline (reference sequence). The CDR3 contains 14 residues. In DNA, the CDR3 is TGTGCCACCAGCAGAGAGGGCAGAAACAATGAGCAGTTCTTC. Translating it yields CATSREGRNNEQFF. Combining the CDR3 with reference TRBV15 and TRBJ2-1 gives the whole variable domain DAMVIQNPRYQVTQFGKPVTLSCSQTLNHNVMYWYQQKSSQAPKLLFHYYDKDFNNEADTPDNFQSRRPNTSFCFLDIRSPGLGDTAMYLCATSREGRNNEQFFGPGTRLTVL.

The chain carries TRBV11-2 and TRBJ2-7; tentative D call: TRBD2 (6 bases). Germline loops: CDR1 SGHAT, CDR2 FQNNGV. V dropped 2 bases and J dropped 1 base, with 15 bases sitting between them. The CDR3 is made up of 16 amino acids. The CDR3: CASSLKAGIGSYEQYF. The CDR3 DNA reads TGTGCCAGCAGCTTAAAGGCGGGGATAGGTTCCTACGAGCAGTACTTC. Using reference TRBV11-2 and TRBJ2-7 for the parts outside the CDR3, the full variable domain is EAGVAQSPRYKIIEKRQSVAFWCNPISGHATLYWYQQILGQGPKLLIQFQNNGVVDDSQLPKDRFSAERLKGVDSTLKIQPAKLEDSAVYLCASSLKAGIGSYEQYFGPGTRLTVT.